This TCR beta chain was sequenced for a study of beta chain features in type 1 diabetes. Study-wide results and caveats: The study found fewer insertions and more deletions at VDJ junctions in type 1 diabetes patients.

Germline V CDR1 and CDR2: MNHEY, SMNVEV (reference sequence). The V gene lost 6 bases and the J gene lost 0 bases, with 13 bases spanning the gap. This CDR3 is 15 amino acids long. Comments on this clone: The antigen is not known.

The sequenced template was cDNA made from the entire isolated RNA. Sequenced naive, central memory and regulatory T cell samples produced an average of around 3.5 million reads. Libraries were prepared by immunoSEQ multiplex PCR; TCRdb keeps only in-frame clonotypes and omits some of them. The repertoire consists of 200,000 to 250,000 clones, with 9.6% occurring once and the leading ten covering about 0.037%. The receptor was isolated from a woman younger than 35 in good health. The specimen was naive CD4+ T cells from blood. V and J are TRBV27 and TRBJ2-3; D is unresolved. The CDR3 DNA reads as TGTGCCAGCAGGAAATTCGGAGTTAGCACAGATACGCAGTATTTT. This sequence encodes CASRKFGVSTDTQYF.